Listed below are T cell receptor beta chains from one sample, sequenced in a study of spatial heterogeneity in lung cancer. One entry per CDR3 protein, called by TCRdb with MiXCR from the 5' RACE reads. The sample contains about 100,000 distinct CDR3 sequences, 4% to 4.5% of which appear only once. Material: lung tumor tissue, obtained at surgery. The receptors were sampled from a male donor with early-stage non-small cell lung cancer. Each CDR3 is given with its conserved first and last residue. A D gene is named only where the DNA matches it firmly. Clone size is stated in some rows and not others, as once, few, many or a class when expanded.

abundance	v_gene	d_gene	j_gene	CDR3nt	CDR3aa
many	TRBV20-1	NA	TRBJ2-1	TGCAGTGCTAGACCCCTAGGGGGAGTCGGGTACAATGAGCAGTTCTTC	CSARPLGGVGYNEQFF
many	TRBV27	NA	TRBJ1-6	TGTGCCAGCAGTTTTAGGGGAGAGGAATCACCCCTCCACTTT	CASSFRGEESPLHF
NA	TRBV11-2	TRBD2	TRBJ2-1	TGTACCAGCAGCTTAGGGTGGACTAGCGGGTACAATGAGCAGTTCTTC	CTSSLGWTSGYNEQFF
many	TRBV12-3/TRBV12-4	NA	TRBJ2-2	TGTGCCAGCAGGACCGGAGGGGGCCCCGGGGAGCTGTTTTTT	CASRTGGGPGELFF
many	TRBV28	NA	TRBJ2-7	TGTGCCAGCAGTTTCTATTCCTACGAGCAGTACTTC	CASSFYSYEQYF
few	TRBV6-2/TRBV6-3	TRBD2	TRBJ2-5	TGTGCCAGCAGCCTCCGAAGGTATAGCGGGAGGGCCGTGGAGACCCAGTACTTC	CASSLRRYSGRAVETQYF
many	TRBV24-1	TRBD1	TRBJ2-1	TGTGCCACCAGTGATCCGGGACAGGGGTTTTGCGATGAGCAGTTCTTC	CATSDPGQGFCDEQFF
many	TRBV28	NA	TRBJ2-5	TGTGCCATCCAGGGAAGTGATGAGACCCAGTACTTC	CAIQGSDETQYF
many	TRBV27	TRBD1	TRBJ2-3	TGTGCCAGCAGTAACCCGAGAACAGGGGGCTTTGAGGATACGCAGTATTTT	CASSNPRTGGFEDTQYF
few	TRBV12-3/TRBV12-4	NA	TRBJ1-1	TGTGCCAGCAGGCGACGGGAGGGTACTGAAGCTTTCTTT	CASRRREGTEAFF
many	TRBV7-8	NA	TRBJ2-3	TGTGCCAGCAGCTTAGCGACGGGGGACGGAAGGAAGGATACGCAGTATTTT	CASSLATGDGRKDTQYF
many	TRBV4-1	TRBD2	TRBJ2-1	TGCGCCAGCAGCCGGGCCGGGACTAGCGGGAGCGATGAGCAGTTCTTC	CASSRAGTSGSDEQFF
many	TRBV5-1	TRBD1	TRBJ1-5	TGCGCCAGCAGCCCAACAGGGGGCTCGGATCAGCCCCAGCATTTT	CASSPTGGSDQPQHF
many	TRBV6-2/TRBV6-3	NA	TRBJ2-1	TGTGCCAGCAGTTTCTCCCTATATCCCACAGGGGAGGTCAATGAGCAGTTCTTC	CASSFSLYPTGEVNEQFF
many	TRBV6-5	NA	TRBJ2-1	TGTGCCAGCACTTCCTACAATGAGCAGTTCTTC	CASTSYNEQFF